A selection of T cell receptor beta chains follows, all from one sample in a study of T cells in localized non-small cell lung cancer. The protocol was immunoSEQ multiplex PCR, while the TCRdb copy is restricted to in-frame clones and leaves out a portion. The table records tens of thousands of clones, around 81% of them present only once. The sample here was peripheral blood mononuclear cells, taken before any cancer treatment. These receptors were obtained from a male donor aged 60 or over with stage II lung adenocarcinoma. The CDR3 runs from the conserved cysteine through the conserved F or W. A D gene is named only where the DNA matches it firmly. Some rows have no size entry. The others give once, few or many, or a class for an expanded clone.

clone_size	d_call	v_call	j_call	cdr3_aa	cdr3_nt
-	-	TRBV7-2	TRBJ2-2	CASSLIGRNTGELFF	TGTGCCAGCAGCTTAATCGGGCGAAACACCGGGGAGCTGTTTTTT
-	-	TRBV5-6	TRBJ1-1	CASSSAYHREGNTEAFF	TGTGCCAGCAGCTCGGCTTACCACAGGGAGGGGAACACTGAAGCTTTCTTT
-	TRBD1	TRBV11-3	TRBJ2-6	CASSPRDRASGANVLTF	TGTGCCAGCAGCCCACGGGACAGGGCCTCTGGGGCCAACGTCCTGACTTTC
-	TRBD2	TRBV7-8	TRBJ2-2	CASSFPGLGLWTGELFF	TGTGCCAGCAGCTTCCCGGGACTAGGACTTTGGACCGGGGAGCTGTTTTTT
-	-	TRBV2	TRBJ2-7	CASQSSDEQYF	TGTGCCAGCCAATCATCCGACGAGCAGTACTTC
-	-	TRBV10-3	TRBJ1-4	CAISTKANEKLFF	TGTGCCATCAGTACCAAGGCTAATGAAAAACTGTTTTTT
-	TRBD1	TRBV15	TRBJ1-2	CATSVRTGQGYTF	TGTGCCACCAGCGTTAGGACAGGGCAAGGCTACACCTTC
-	-	TRBV6-6	TRBJ2-3	CASTLQTRDTQYF	TGTGCCAGCACCTTACAAACGAGAGATACGCAGTATTTT
once	TRBD2	TRBV5-4	TRBJ2-3	CASSFGLTSGTDTQYF	TGTGCCAGCAGCTTTGGCCTGACTAGCGGTACAGATACGCAGTATTTT
-	-	TRBV6-1	TRBJ2-7	CASSYRVGYEQYF	TGTGCCAGCAGCTACAGGGTCGGCTACGAGCAGTACTTC
-	TRBD1	TRBV10-3	TRBJ2-2	CAISESQGKDTGELFF	TGTGCCATCAGTGAGTCACAGGGGAAGGACACCGGGGAGCTGTTTTTT
-	-	TRBV27	TRBJ1-2	CASSDRYGYTF	TGTGCCAGCAGTGATCGCTATGGCTACACCTTC
-	-	TRBV11-2	TRBJ2-1	CASNLGGGYNEQFF	TGTGCCAGCAACCTAGGGGGGGGCTACAATGAGCAGTTCTTC
-	-	TRBV6-5	TRBJ2-2	CASSYNRNTGELFF	TGTGCCAGCAGTTATAATCGGAACACCGGGGAGCTGTTTTTT
-	-	TRBV13	TRBJ1-2	CASSLSFYGYTF	TGTGCCAGCAGCTTAAGTTTCTATGGCTACACCTTC
few	-	TRBV5-1	TRBJ2-7	CASSLDGRSSYEQYF	TGCGCCAGCAGCTTGGATGGCAGGAGCTCCTACGAGCAGTACTTC
-	TRBD1	TRBV5-8	TRBJ1-2	CASRRGQPSYGYTF	TGTGCCAGCAGGAGGGGACAGCCCTCATATGGCTACACCTTC
-	-	TRBV5-4	TRBJ2-1	CASSSTGSGLYNEQFF	TGTGCCAGCAGCTCAACAGGTAGCGGTTTATACAATGAGCAGTTCTTC
-	TRBD1	TRBV6-1	TRBJ2-1	CASSLDRGWDEQFF	TGTGCCAGCAGCCTGGACAGGGGGTGGGATGAGCAGTTCTTC
-	-	TRBV5-4	TRBJ2-7	CASSLDYLSYEQYF	TGTGCCAGCAGCTTGGACTATCTCTCCTACGAGCAGTACTTC
-	TRBD2	TRBV5-5	TRBJ2-5	CASSQGWTSGETQYF	TGTGCCAGCAGCCAAGGCTGGACTAGCGGAGAGACCCAGTACTTC
-	-	TRBV9	TRBJ1-2	CASSLKDSYGYTF	TGTGCCAGCAGCTTGAAGGACAGCTATGGCTACACCTTC
few	-	TRBV19	TRBJ2-2	CASSVAGQNTGELFF	TGTGCCAGTAGTGTGGCGGGACAGAACACCGGGGAGCTGTTTTTT
-	-	TRBV7-2	TRBJ2-7	CASSVRTATYEQYF	TGTGCCAGCAGCGTGAGGACTGCTACCTACGAGCAGTACTTC
few	-	TRBV2	TRBJ2-1	CASNSEGFNGQFF	TGTGCCAGCAACTCCGAGGGCTTTAATGGGCAGTTCTTC
once	-	TRBV23-1	TRBJ1-1	CASSQSWAGLTEAFF	TGCGCCAGCAGTCAATCATGGGCAGGTCTCACTGAAGCTTTCTTT
-	TRBD1	TRBV27	TRBJ1-5	CASSLNTGVSNQPQHF	TGTGCCAGCAGTCTTAATACAGGGGTAAGCAATCAGCCCCAGCATTTT
-	-	TRBV6-5	TRBJ1-2	CASSYSPSHGYTF	TGTGCCAGCAGTTACTCGCCCTCACATGGCTACACCTTC
-	TRBD2	TRBV6-6	TRBJ2-5	CASSITSGQETQYF	TGTGCCAGCAGTATCACTAGCGGGCAAGAGACCCAGTACTTC
once	TRBD1	TRBV15	TRBJ2-3	CATRKRQGADTQYF	TGTGCCACCAGGAAGAGGCAGGGGGCAGATACGCAGTATTTT
-	TRBD2	TRBV30	TRBJ2-1	CAWSAALAGGGEQFF	TGTGCCTGGAGTGCCGCACTAGCGGGAGGGGGAGAGCAGTTCTTC